Following are 25 T cell receptor beta chains from one sample sequenced in a study of T cells expressing NK-cell markers. TCRdb processed the 5' RACE reads again and assigns one entry to each CDR3 protein, with no DNA. The sample table sets out over 100,000 distinct CDR3 sequences. Sequenced material: blood T cells: a sorted CD56 or NKG2C T cell subset, CD4+ or CD8+ T cells, or bulk PBMC T cells (not recorded which). The receptor set was obtained from a woman aged 18-70 years in good health.

The chain recombines TRBV5-1 with TRBJ2-1. The V gene's germline CDR1 is SGHRS and CDR2 YFSETQ. The CDR3 spans 12 residues. CDR3 loop: CASSFPTDEQFF.

The chain uses TRBV5-1 and TRBJ2-3; TCRdb calls TRBD2, which cannot be checked without DNA. CDR3 length: 16 residues. In germline, CDR1 is SGHRS, CDR2 YFSETQ. Here the CDR3 reads CASSGVAGESTDTQYF.

This chain connects TRBV10-3 to TRBJ2-3. CDR3 length: 14 amino acids. Germline values: CDR1 ENHRY, CDR2 SYGVKD. The CDR3 loop reads CAISWRLPTDTQYF.

The V call is TRBV7-6, the J call TRBJ2-1. This CDR3 is 13 amino acids long. The germline CDR1 and CDR2 sequences are SGHVS and FNYEAQ. CDR3 residues: CASSSSPDNEQFF.

The chain recombines TRBV6-1 with TRBJ2-5. The CDR3 totals 15 residues. CDR1 MNHNS and CDR2 SASEGT come from the germline V gene. CDR3 sequence reads: CASRSTRGVQETQYF.

This rearrangement joins TRBV28 to TRBJ2-1. The germline V gene has CDR1 MDHEN and CDR2 SYDVKM. This CDR3 contains 11 residues. CDR3 amino acids: CASSLLDEQFF.

This rearrangement joins TRBV7-3 to TRBJ2-6. CDR1 and CDR2 from the germline V gene are SGHTA and FQGTGA. The CDR3 extends over 15 amino acids. CDR3 loop: CASSSGLSGANVLTF.

This chain links TRBV9 with TRBJ1-1; TCRdb returns TRBD1, unconfirmable since there is no DNA. Germline lookup yields CDR1 SGDLS and CDR2 YYNGEE. The CDR3 loop spans 15 amino acids. CDR3 region: CASSLRQGGYTEAFF. The full variable domain, with the rest looked up from reference TRBV9 and TRBJ1-1, is DSGVTQTPKHLITATGQRVTLRCSPRSGDLSVYWYQQSLDQGLQFLIQYYNGEERAKGNILERFSAQQFPDLHSELNLSSLELGDSALYFCASSLRQGGYTEAFFGQGTRLTVV.

The CDR3: CASSPPSGGEAFF. The V gene is TRBV18, the J gene TRBJ1-1. Per germline, CDR1 KGHSH and CDR2 LQKENI. This CDR3 has 13 amino acids.

The chain employs TRBV20-1 and TRBJ2-3; TCRdb proposes TRBD1, but this gene call is untestable without DNA. This CDR3 has 14 residues. CDR1 DFQATT and CDR2 SNEGSKA come from the germline V gene (reference sequence). The CDR3 loop reads CSASPGWGTDTQYF.

The genes are TRBV7-9 and TRBJ2-7. In germline, CDR1 is SEHNR, CDR2 FQNEAQ (reference sequence). The CDR3 loop spans 15 amino acids. The CDR3 loop is CASSARVGLVYEQYF.

J is TRBJ2-2 and V is TRBV25-1; TCRdb's D call, TRBD2, is unchecked because there is no DNA. The CDR3 is 16 amino acids. From germline, CDR1 is MGHDK and CDR2 SYGVNS. The CDR3 spells CASSSSGRANTGELFF.

This chain connects TRBV7-3 to TRBJ2-2. CDR3 length equals 15 residues. Germline V gene data show CDR1 as SGHTA and CDR2 as FQGTGA. CDR3 sequence: CASSLLAVGTGELFF.

The rearrangement uses TRBV29-1 and TRBJ2-3; TCRdb's D call, TRBD2, is unchecked because there is no DNA. This CDR3 is 15 amino acids long. CDR1 is SQVTM, CDR2 ANQGSEA, per germline. This CDR3 is CSVRTHTTSTDTQYF.

The rearrangement uses TRBV6-5 and TRBJ2-7; TCRdb gives TRBD1 as the D gene, but with no DNA this cannot be confirmed. Germline CDR1 and CDR2: MNHEY and SVGAGI. The CDR3 consists of 15 residues. The CDR3: CASSYEGDPSYEQYF.

The rearrangement joins TRBV20-1 to TRBJ2-7; TCRdb's assignment of TRBD1 cannot be checked, as there is no DNA. This CDR3 region has 12 residues. In germline, CDR1 is DFQATT, CDR2 SNEGSKA (reference sequence). This chain's CDR3 is CSASGASYEQYF.

CDR3 sequence: CSAQRTPYEGGTDTQYF. The chain recombines TRBV20-1 with TRBJ2-3; TCRdb reports TRBD1, a call that lacks DNA to check it against. Germline V gene data show CDR1 as DFQATT and CDR2 as SNEGSKA (reference sequence). The CDR3 contains 17 residues.

This sequence joins TRBV5-6 and TRBJ2-5; the TRBD2 assignment by TCRdb is unverifiable without DNA. The CDR3 sequence is 15 residues long. CDR1 SGHDT and CDR2 YYEEEE come from the germline V gene. The chain's CDR3 is CASSLVDYNQETQYF. Complete variable domain (other parts from reference TRBV5-6 and TRBJ2-5): DAGVTQSPTHLIKTRGQQVTLRCSPKSGHDTVSWYQQALGQGPQFIFQYYEEEERQRGNFPDRFSGHQFPNYSSELNVNALLLGDSALYLCASSLVDYNQETQYFGPGTRLLVL.

The chain is built from TRBV12-3 or TRBV12-4 and TRBJ2-2; TCRdb selects TRBD1, and the lack of DNA leaves this call unchecked. CDR3 length: 15 amino acids. The CDR3 sequence is CASSLWTGGTGELFF.

This chain links TRBV5-6 with TRBJ2-7; TCRdb designates TRBD2, a call that cannot be tested without DNA. This CDR3 region has 13 residues. CDR1 SGHDT and CDR2 YYEEEE come from the germline V gene. CDR3 loop: CASSHLGLGEQYF. Complete variable domain (other parts from reference TRBV5-6 and TRBJ2-7): DAGVTQSPTHLIKTRGQQVTLRCSPKSGHDTVSWYQQALGQGPQFIFQYYEEEERQRGNFPDRFSGHQFPNYSSELNVNALLLGDSALYLCASSHLGLGEQYFGPGTRLTVT.

The chain recombines TRBV11-1 with TRBJ2-5; TCRdb names TRBD2, which stays unverified in the absence of DNA. The CDR3 extends over 18 amino acids. Germline V gene data show CDR1 as SGHAT and CDR2 as FQDESV (reference sequence). The CDR3 spells CASSHGTSGSLGQETQYF.

J is TRBJ1-4 and V is TRBV2. CDR1 is SNHLY, CDR2 FYNNEI, per germline. The CDR3 covers 18 residues. The chain's CDR3 is CASGLEKPRDLGVEKLFF.

The chain recombines TRBV19 with TRBJ2-7; the TCRdb call, TRBD1, lacks DNA for checking. CDR1 is LNHDA, CDR2 SQIVND, per germline (reference sequence). This CDR3 has 11 residues. CDR3 protein: CASQGVYEQYF. Variable domain in full (rest from reference TRBV19 and TRBJ2-7): DGGITQSPKYLFRKEGQNVTLSCEQNLNHDAMYWYRQDPGQGLRLIYYSQIVNDFQKGDIAEGYSVSREKKESFPLTVTSAQKNPTAFYLCASQGVYEQYFGPGTRLTVT.

The V gene is TRBV7-6, the J gene TRBJ2-1; lacking DNA, the TRBD2 call made by TCRdb goes unchecked. The CDR3 has 14 residues. The germline gives CDR1 SGHVS, CDR2 FNYEAQ. CDR3 residues: CASSLTSDYNEQFF.

The CDR3 sequence is CASSRGGYEQYF. V gene TRBV12-3 or TRBV12-4 combines with J gene TRBJ2-7; as DNA is missing, the TRBD1 call by TCRdb cannot be tested. The CDR3 runs 12 residues.